Detailed here is one TCR beta chain. The sample comes from a study of blood T cell repertoires in COVID-19. In the study overall: Acute and convalescent COVID-19 specimens originated in the United States, Italy and Spain.

The CDR3 loop spans 13 amino acids. Germline V gene sequence: CDR1 SGHVS, CDR2 FQNEAQ. The germline V and J ends were trimmed by 2 bases and 5 bases, with 6 bases remaining between them. In the original processing: Reference gene primer amplification gave nucleated cell count estimates. Assay used: immunoSEQ multiplex PCR; TCRdb lists only in-frame clones, some missing. That table gives V, J and clone size, and the DNA gave D and trimming. The table lists 150,000 to 200,000 clones, roughly four fifths of them singletons. Seattle cases were enrolled at active infection and followed longitudinally. This TCR was sampled from a woman aged 80 or older with COVID-19, enrolled during active disease. The chain couples TRBV7-8 to TRBJ2-2; D uncertain. Sequences were obtained from peripheral blood. The CDR3: CASSLIRTGELFF. CDR3 bases: TGTGCCAGCAGCTTAATACGGACCGGGGAGCTGTTTTTT. The full variable domain, rest sourced from reference TRBV7-8 and TRBJ2-2, is GAGVSQSPRYKVAKRGQDVALRCDPISGHVSLFWYQQALGQGPEFLTYFQNEAQLDKSGLPSDRFFAERPEGSVSTLKIQRTQQEDSAVYLCASSLIRTGELFFGEGSRLTVL.